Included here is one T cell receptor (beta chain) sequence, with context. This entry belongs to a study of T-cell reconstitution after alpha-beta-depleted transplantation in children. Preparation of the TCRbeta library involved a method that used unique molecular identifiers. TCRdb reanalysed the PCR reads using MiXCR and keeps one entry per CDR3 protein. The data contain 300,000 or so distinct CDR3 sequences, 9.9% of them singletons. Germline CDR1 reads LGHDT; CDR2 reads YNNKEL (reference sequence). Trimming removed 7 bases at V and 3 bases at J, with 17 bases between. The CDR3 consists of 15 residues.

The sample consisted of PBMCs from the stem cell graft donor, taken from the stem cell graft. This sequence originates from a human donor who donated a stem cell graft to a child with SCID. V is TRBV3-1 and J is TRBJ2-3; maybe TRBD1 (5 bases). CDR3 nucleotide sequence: TGTGCCAGCACCAAGCAGGGCCCAGGGACAGATACGCAGTATTTT. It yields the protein CASTKQGPGTDTQYF.